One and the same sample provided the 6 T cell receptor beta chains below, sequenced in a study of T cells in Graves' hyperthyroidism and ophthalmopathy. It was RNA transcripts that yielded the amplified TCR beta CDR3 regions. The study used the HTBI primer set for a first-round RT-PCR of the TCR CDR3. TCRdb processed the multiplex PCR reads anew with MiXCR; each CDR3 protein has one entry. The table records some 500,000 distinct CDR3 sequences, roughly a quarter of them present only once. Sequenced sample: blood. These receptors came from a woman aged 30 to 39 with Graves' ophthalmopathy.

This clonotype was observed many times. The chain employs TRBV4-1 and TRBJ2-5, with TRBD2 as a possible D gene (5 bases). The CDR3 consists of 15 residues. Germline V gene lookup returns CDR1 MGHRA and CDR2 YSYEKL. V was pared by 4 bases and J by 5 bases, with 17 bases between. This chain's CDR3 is CASSREARGFETQYF. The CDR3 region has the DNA TGCGCCAGCAGCCGAGAGGCCAGAGGGTTCGAGACCCAGTACTTC.

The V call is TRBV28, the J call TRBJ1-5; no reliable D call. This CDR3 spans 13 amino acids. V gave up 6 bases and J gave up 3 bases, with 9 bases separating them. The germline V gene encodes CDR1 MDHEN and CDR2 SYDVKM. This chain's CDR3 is CASRPGHNQPQHF. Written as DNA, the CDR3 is TGTGCCAGCAGACCGGGCCACAATCAGCCCCAGCATTTT.

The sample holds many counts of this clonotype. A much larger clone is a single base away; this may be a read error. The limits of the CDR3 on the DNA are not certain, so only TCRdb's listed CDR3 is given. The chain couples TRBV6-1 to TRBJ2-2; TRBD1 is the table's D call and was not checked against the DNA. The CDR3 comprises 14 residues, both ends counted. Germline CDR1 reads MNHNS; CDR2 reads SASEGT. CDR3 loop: CASFGAGAAGELCF.

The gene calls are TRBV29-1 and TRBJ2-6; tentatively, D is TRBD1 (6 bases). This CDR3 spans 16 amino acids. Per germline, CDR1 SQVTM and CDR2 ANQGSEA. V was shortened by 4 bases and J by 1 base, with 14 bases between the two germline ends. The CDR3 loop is CSVADRGRSGANVLTF. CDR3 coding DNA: TGCAGCGTTGCGGACAGAGGGCGATCTGGGGCCAACGTCCTGACTTTC.

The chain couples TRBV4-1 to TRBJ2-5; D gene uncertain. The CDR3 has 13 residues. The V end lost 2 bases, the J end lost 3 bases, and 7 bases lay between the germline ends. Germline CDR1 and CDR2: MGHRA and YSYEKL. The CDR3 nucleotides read TGCGCCAGCAGCCAACTGATTAAAGAGACCCAGTACTTC. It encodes CASSQLIKETQYF.

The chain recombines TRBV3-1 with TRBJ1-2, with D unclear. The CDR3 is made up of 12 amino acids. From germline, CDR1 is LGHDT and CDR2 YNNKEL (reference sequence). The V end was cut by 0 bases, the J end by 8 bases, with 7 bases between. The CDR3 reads CASSQDKEGYTF. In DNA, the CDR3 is TGTGCCAGCAGCCAAGATAAGGAGGGCTACACCTTC. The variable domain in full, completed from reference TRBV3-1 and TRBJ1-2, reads DTAVSQTPKYLVTQMGNDKSIKCEQNLGHDTMYWYKQDSKKFLKIMFSYNNKELIINETVPNRFSPKSPDKAHLNLHINSLELGDSAVYFCASSQDKEGYTFGSGTRLTVV.